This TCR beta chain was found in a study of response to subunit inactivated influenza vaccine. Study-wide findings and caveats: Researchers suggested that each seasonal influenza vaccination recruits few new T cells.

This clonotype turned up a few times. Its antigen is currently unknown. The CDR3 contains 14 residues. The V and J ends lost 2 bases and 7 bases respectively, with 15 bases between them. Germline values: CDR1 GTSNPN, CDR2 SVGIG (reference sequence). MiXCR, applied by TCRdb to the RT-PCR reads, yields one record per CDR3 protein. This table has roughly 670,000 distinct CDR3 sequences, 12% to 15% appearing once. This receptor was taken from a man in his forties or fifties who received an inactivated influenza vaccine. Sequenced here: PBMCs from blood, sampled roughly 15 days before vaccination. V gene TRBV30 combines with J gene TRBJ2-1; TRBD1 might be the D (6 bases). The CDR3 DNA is TGTGCCTGGAGTACAGGGCAAGGAAAGAATGAGCAGTTCTTC. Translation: CAWSTGQGKNEQFF.